This T cell receptor (beta chain) came from a study of cytotoxic CD8 clonotypes in ibrutinib-treated CLL. Study in general: Median treatment time before response sampling was roughly twelve months, range 6 to 36. Sequenced samples delivered averages of some 260,000 productive templates and tens of thousands of productive rearrangements.

Of note for this clone: Its antigen is unknown.

Germline V gene sequence: CDR1 MGHRA, CDR2 YSYEKL. The V end was cut by 3 bases, the J end by 7 bases, with 18 bases between. The CDR3 covers 15 residues. The study's findings and limits: Sampling times, which were not matched between the groups, differed between sustained-remission patients and progressing patients. An increase in clonality occurred at ibrutinib response, followed by a return toward baseline at progression.

Data came from immunoSEQ multiplex PCR; TCRdb stores just in-frame clones and leaves some out. The sample lists roughly 160,000 clones, 84% occurring once. The rearrangement uses TRBV4-1 and TRBJ2-5, with a weak D call TRBD2 (6 bases). This clonotype originated in a human donor with chronic lymphocytic leukemia. This specimen was PBMCs, taken after 24 months of ibrutinib treatment. The CDR3 nucleotides are TGCGCCAGCAGCCAGGACCAGGGACTTTCGGGGACCCAGTACTTC. This gives the protein CASSQDQGLSGTQYF.